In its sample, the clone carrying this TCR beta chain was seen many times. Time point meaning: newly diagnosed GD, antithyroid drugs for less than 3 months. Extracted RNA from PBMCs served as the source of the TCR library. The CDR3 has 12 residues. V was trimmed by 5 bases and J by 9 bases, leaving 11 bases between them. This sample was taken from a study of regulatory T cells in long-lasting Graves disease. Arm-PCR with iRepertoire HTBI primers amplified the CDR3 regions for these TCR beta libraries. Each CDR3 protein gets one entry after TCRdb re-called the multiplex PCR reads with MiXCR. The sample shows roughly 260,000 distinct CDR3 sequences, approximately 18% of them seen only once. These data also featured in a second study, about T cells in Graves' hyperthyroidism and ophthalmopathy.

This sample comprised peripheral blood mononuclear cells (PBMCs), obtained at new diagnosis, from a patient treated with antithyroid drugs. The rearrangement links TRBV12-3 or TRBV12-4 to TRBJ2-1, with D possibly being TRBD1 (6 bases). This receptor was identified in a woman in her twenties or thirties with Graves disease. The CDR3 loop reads CASSNRGGEQFF. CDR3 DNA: TGTGCCAGCAGTAACCGAGGGGGTGAGCAGTTCTTC.